The table lists the clone carrying this TCR beta chain with a few counts. The junction differs from germline at one of its ends, possibly a read error. Investigators isolated RNA and reverse transcribed it into cDNA to act as the sequencing template. Clones were read by immunoSEQ multiplex PCR, and TCRdb kept only the in-frame ones, dropping some. The top ten hold 4.2% of the sample, which has fewer than 250,000 clones, around 66% seen once. The data are from a study of CD8+ T cells in alopecia areata. The sample's treatment: oral pan-JAK inhibitor, 5-10 mg twice daily. Germline CDR1 reads LGHNA; CDR2 reads YSLEER. This CDR3 spans 13 amino acids.

The input for sequencing was CD4+ T cells sorted from blood, taken at week 4, from a patient treated with tofacitinib. The genes are TRBV4-3 and TRBJ2-3, with D possibly matching TRBD2 (5 bases). This receptor was taken from a human donor with alopecia areata. The CDR3 sequence is CASSQGRAASTHF. The CDR3 DNA reads as TGCGCCAGCAGCCAAGGACGTGCAGCTAGCACCCATTTT.